This T cell receptor (beta chain) was observed in a study of PD-1 blockade in classical Hodgkin lymphoma. Time point defined: newly diagnosed, previously untreated cHL patient sample. Investigators isolated CD4+ T cells from thawed PBMCs through magnetic negative selection. This clone was seen a single time. Libraries were prepared by immunoSEQ multiplex PCR; TCRdb keeps only in-frame clonotypes and omits some of them. Of 18,000 or so clones listed, about four fifths are singletons. The TCR sequence derives from a human donor with classical Hodgkin lymphoma. The specimen was CD4+ T cells from blood.

CDR3 sequence: CASSLAYPNGRADEQFF. In nucleotides, the CDR3 is TGTGCCAGCAGTTTGGCCTACCCTAACGGGAGGGCCGATGAGCAGTTCTTC. The rearrangement joins TRBV28 to TRBJ2-1; TRBD2 agrees at 8 bases. The CDR3 runs to 17 residues. Trimming cost V 3 bases and J 8 bases; bases outside gene matches: 15. Germline CDR1 reads MDHEN; CDR2 reads SYDVKM.